A single sample gave rise to the 10 T cell receptor beta chains below, sequenced in a study of Tregs in tolerant kidney transplant recipients. Sequenced by immunoSEQ multiplex PCR; TCRdb stores in-frame clones only, minus some. Among 100,000 to 130,000 clones listed, 90% were seen once. The material sequenced was CD4+ T cells from blood, taken before the transplant. The origin of the receptors is a human donor who received a combined kidney and bone marrow transplant.

The sample holds one count of this clone. The chain links TRBV7-2 to TRBJ2-7, with D unresolved. This CDR3 is 13 amino acids long. V dropped 5 bases and J dropped 3 bases, with 11 bases sitting between them. Per germline, CDR1 SGHTA and CDR2 FQGNSA. CDR3 protein: CASSESPIYEQYF. The CDR3 region has the DNA TGTGCCAGCAGCGAGTCCCCAATCTACGAGCAGTACTTC.

This chain links TRBV7-9 with TRBJ2-7; D may be TRBD2 (5 bases). CDR1 and CDR2 from the germline V gene are SEHNR and FQNEAQ (reference sequence). This CDR3 region has 15 residues. Trimming pared 5 bases from V and 3 bases from J, leaving 17 bases between. This chain's CDR3 is CASSPLGAEDYEQYF. The CDR3 bases are TGTGCCAGCAGCCCCTTAGGTGCGGAGGACTACGAGCAGTACTTC.

This clone was observed a handful of times. The chain employs TRBV10-3 and TRBJ1-6; 8 bases fit TRBD1. The germline V gene has CDR1 ENHRY and CDR2 SYGVKD. This CDR3 comprises 14 residues. The J segment lost 3 bases and the V segment lost 10 bases, leaving 5 bases of the junction unmatched. Here the CDR3 reads CATATGGYNSPLHF. CDR3 coding DNA: TGTGCCACCGCCACAGGGGGCTATAATTCACCCCTCCACTTT.

The chain links TRBV15 to TRBJ2-1; D is perhaps TRBD1 (5 bases). From germline, CDR1 is LNHNV and CDR2 YYDKDF (reference sequence). V lost 0 bases, J lost 4 bases, and 13 bases lay in between. The CDR3 runs to 16 residues. DNA for the CDR3: TGTGCCACCAGCAGAGATCGACAGATCGTTTACAATGAGCAGTTCTTC. Its protein product is CATSRDRQIVYNEQFF.

The chain has TRBV5-1 and TRBJ2-3; D is perhaps TRBD2 (5 bases). Germline values: CDR1 SGHRS, CDR2 YFSETQ. The CDR3 runs 17 residues. V was trimmed by 0 bases and J by 5 bases, leaving 19 bases between them. The CDR3 here is CASSLAMDSLVGDTQYF. The CDR3, as DNA: TGCGCCAGCAGCTTGGCCATGGACTCTCTGGTCGGAGATACGCAGTATTTT.

V gene TRBV10-3 combines with J gene TRBJ2-2; 14 positions agree with TRBD2. J gave up 7 bases and V 10 bases, and 17 bases lay outside the gene matches. Germline V gene data show CDR1 as ENHRY and CDR2 as SYGVKD. The CDR3 has 18 amino acids. The CDR3 reads CATRGWGTSGSRGGELFF. DNA for the CDR3: TGTGCCACGAGGGGCTGGGGGACTAGCGGGAGCAGGGGCGGGGAGCTGTTTTTT.

The rearrangement links TRBV28 to TRBJ2-7; D is undetermined. Trimming removed 3 bases from V and 0 bases from J, with 9 bases in between. The CDR3 has 14 amino acids. From germline, CDR1 is MDHEN and CDR2 SYDVKM. Here the CDR3 reads CASSLYRSSYEQYF. The CDR3 coding sequence is TGTGCCAGCAGTTTGTATCGGAGCTCCTACGAGCAGTACTTC.

This clone was detected once. The rearrangement joins TRBV7-2 to TRBJ2-5, with 9 bases fitting TRBD2. The CDR3 covers 14 residues. V shed 4 bases and J 4 bases; nucleotides not matched to a gene: 4. The V gene's germline CDR1 is SGHTA and CDR2 FQGNSA. In nucleotides, the CDR3 is TGTGCCAGCAGCTCACAACTAGCGGGAGAGACCCAGTACTTC. Its protein product is CASSSQLAGETQYF.

This clone appeared a single time. J is TRBJ2-7 and V is TRBV27, with 8 bases identical to TRBD2. CDR1 and CDR2 (germline): MNHEY, SMNVEV (reference sequence). Trimming took 6 bases from V and 2 from J; bases not matched to a gene: 21. This CDR3 comprises 19 residues. CDR3 in DNA: TGTGCCAGCAGGCGCTACTCCTCCCCAATAGCGGGGCCGGCCTACGAGCAGTACTTC. Its translation: CASRRYSSPIAGPAYEQYF.

Concerning this clone: This sample also contains other DNA sequences that code for the same CDR3. This sequence joins TRBV5-1 and TRBJ2-5; D is ambiguous. The V gene lost 0 bases and the J gene lost 3 bases, with 9 bases spanning the gap. Germline V gives CDR1 SGHRS, CDR2 YFSETQ. This CDR3 has 14 residues. The CDR3 spells CASSLAREKETQYF. The CDR3 region has the DNA TGCGCCAGCAGCTTGGCTCGAGAAAAAGAGACCCAGTACTTC.